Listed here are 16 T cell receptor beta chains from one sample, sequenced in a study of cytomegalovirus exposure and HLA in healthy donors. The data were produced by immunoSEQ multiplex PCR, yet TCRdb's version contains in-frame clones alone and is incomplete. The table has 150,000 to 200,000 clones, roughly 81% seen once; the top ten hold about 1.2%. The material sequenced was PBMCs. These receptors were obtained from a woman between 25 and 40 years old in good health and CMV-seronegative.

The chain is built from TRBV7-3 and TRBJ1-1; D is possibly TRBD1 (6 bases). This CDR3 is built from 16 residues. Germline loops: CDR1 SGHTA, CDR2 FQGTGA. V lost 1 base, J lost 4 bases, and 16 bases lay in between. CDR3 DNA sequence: TGTGCCAGCAGCTTAATGGGCGGCAGGGGACGCACTGAAGCTTTCTTT. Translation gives CASSLMGGRGRTEAFF.

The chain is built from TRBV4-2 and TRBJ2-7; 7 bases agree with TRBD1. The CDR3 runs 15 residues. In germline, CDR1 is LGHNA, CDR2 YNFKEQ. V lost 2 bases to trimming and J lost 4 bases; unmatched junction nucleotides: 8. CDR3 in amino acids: CASSQQRQGGYEQYF. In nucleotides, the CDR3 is TGTGCCAGCAGCCAACAACGACAGGGCGGGTACGAGCAGTACTTC.

The CDR3 DNA follows: TGTGCCAGCAGCGTAGGGACATCTGATGGCTACACCTTC. It translates to CASSVGTSDGYTF. The rearrangement joins TRBV5-4 to TRBJ1-2; the D gene is possibly TRBD1 (6 bases). The V gene lost 4 bases and the J gene lost 6 bases, with 13 bases spanning the gap. Germline V gene lookup returns CDR1 SGHNT and CDR2 YYREEE (reference sequence). The CDR3 runs to 13 residues.

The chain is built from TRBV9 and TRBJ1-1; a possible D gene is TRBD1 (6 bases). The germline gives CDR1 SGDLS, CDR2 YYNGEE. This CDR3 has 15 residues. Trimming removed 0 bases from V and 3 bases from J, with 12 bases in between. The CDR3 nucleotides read TGTGCCAGCAGCGTAGATCCAGGGGCGGACACTGAAGCTTTCTTT. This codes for CASSVDPGADTEAFF. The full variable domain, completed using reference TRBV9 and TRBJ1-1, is DSGVTQTPKHLITATGQRVTLRCSPRSGDLSVYWYQQSLDQGLQFLIQYYNGEERAKGNILERFSAQQFPDLHSELNLSSLELGDSALYFCASSVDPGADTEAFFGQGTRLTVV.

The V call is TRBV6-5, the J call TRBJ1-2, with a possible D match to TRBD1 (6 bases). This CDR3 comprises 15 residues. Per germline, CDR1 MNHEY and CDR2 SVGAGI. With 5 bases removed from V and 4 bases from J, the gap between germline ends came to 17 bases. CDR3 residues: CASSQGRIGAYGYTF. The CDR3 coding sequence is TGTGCCAGCAGTCAGGGGCGAATCGGCGCCTATGGCTACACCTTC.

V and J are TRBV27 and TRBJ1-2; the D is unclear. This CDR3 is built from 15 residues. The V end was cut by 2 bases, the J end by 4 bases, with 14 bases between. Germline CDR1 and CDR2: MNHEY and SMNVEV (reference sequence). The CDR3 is CASSLGDGDLYGYTF. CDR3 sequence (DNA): TGTGCCAGCAGTTTAGGAGACGGAGACCTCTATGGCTACACCTTC.

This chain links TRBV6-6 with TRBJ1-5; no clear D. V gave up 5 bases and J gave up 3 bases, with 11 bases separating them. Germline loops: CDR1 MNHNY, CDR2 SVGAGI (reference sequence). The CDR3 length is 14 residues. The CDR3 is CASSALNSNQPQHF. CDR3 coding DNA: TGTGCCAGCAGTGCGCTGAATTCCAATCAGCCCCAGCATTTT.

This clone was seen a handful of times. The CDR3 DNA reads as TGTGCCAGCAGCTTAGAAGGGAGATCAAATCAGCCCCAGCATTTT. Translating gives CASSLEGRSNQPQHF. The chain uses TRBV7-2 and TRBJ1-5; no clear D. Germline V gene lookup returns CDR1 SGHTA and CDR2 FQGNSA. Trimming shortened V by 1 base and J by 4 bases, and 11 bases separated the two germline ends. The CDR3 runs to 15 residues. Full variable domain (outside the CDR3, taken from reference TRBV7-2 and TRBJ1-5): GAGVSQSPSNKVTEKGKDVELRCDPISGHTALYWYRQSLGQGLEFLIYFQGNSAPDKSGLPSDRFSAERTGGSVSTLTIQRTQQEDSAVYLCASSLEGRSNQPQHFGDGTRLSIL.

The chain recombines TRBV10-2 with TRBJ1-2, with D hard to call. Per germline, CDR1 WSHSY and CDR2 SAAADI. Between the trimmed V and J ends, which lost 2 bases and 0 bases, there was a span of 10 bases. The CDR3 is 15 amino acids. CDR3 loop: CASSETGRTNYGYTF. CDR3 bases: TGCGCCAGCAGTGAGACCGGGAGAACTAACTATGGCTACACCTTC.

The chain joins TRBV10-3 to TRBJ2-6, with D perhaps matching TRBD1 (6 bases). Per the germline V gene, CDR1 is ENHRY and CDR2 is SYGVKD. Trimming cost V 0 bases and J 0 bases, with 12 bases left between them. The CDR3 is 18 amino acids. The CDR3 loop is CAISESTGSSSGANVLTF. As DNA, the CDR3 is TGTGCCATCAGTGAGTCGACAGGTTCTAGCTCTGGGGCCAACGTCCTGACTTTC.

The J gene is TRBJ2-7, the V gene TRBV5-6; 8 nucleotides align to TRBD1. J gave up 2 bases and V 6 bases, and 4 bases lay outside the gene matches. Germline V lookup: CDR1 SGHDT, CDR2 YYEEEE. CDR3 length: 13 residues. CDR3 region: CASIRTGTYEQYF. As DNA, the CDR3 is TGTGCCAGCATCCGGACAGGGACCTACGAGCAGTACTTC.

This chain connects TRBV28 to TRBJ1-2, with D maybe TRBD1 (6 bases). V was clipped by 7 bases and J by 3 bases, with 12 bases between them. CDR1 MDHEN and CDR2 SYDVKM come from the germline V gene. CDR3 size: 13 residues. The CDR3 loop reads CASTKDRYYGYTF. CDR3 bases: TGTGCCAGCACCAAGGACAGATACTATGGCTACACCTTC.

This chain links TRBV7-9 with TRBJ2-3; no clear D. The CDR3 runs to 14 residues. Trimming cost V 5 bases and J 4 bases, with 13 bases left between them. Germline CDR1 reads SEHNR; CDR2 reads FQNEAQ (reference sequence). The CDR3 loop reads CASSPIGLADTQYF. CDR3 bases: TGTGCCAGCAGCCCGATCGGGTTAGCAGATACGCAGTATTTT.

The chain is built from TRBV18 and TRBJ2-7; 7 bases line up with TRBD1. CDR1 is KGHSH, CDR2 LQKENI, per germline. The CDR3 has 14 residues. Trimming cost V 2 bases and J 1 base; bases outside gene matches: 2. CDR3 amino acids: CASSPAGGSYEQYF. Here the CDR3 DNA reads TGTGCCAGCTCACCAGCAGGGGGTTCCTACGAGCAGTACTTC.

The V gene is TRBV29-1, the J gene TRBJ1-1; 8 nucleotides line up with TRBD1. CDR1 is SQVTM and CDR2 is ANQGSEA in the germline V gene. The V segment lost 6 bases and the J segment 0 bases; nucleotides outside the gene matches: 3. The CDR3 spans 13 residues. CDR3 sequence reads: CSVTGGMNTEAFF. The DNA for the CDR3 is TGCAGCGTCACAGGGGGAATGAACACTGAAGCTTTCTTT.

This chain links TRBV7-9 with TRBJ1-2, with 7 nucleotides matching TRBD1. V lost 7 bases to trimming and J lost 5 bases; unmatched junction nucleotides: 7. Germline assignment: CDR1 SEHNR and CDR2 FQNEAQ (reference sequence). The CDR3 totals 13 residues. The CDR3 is CASNIPTGYGYTF. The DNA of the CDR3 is TGTGCCAGCAACATACCGACAGGGTATGGCTACACCTTC.